This is a list of T cell receptor beta chains from one sample in a study of radiation and T cells in renal cell carcinoma. The data were produced by immunoSEQ multiplex PCR, yet TCRdb's version contains in-frame clones alone and is incomplete. The sample comprises some 130,000 clones, 88% of which are singletons, and 5% to 6.5% rests with the top ten. Sequencing used blood, obtained from a patient whose treatment included radiotherapy and nephrectomy. The receptors shown here come from a woman in her 70s with renal cell carcinoma. Both conserved end residues are trimmed from each CDR3. The order of the fields is J gene, V gene, CDR3 protein.

J gene: TRBJ2-1; V gene: TRBV14; CDR3 protein: ASSQHGTGSYNEQF
J gene: TRBJ1-2; V gene: TRBV5-1; CDR3 protein: ASRFTRQGGRNGYT
J gene: TRBJ1-1; V gene: TRBV11-2; CDR3 protein: ASSPRTGGATEAF
J gene: TRBJ1-3; V gene: TRBV9; CDR3 protein: ASSVEGVGNTIY
J gene: TRBJ2-2; V gene: TRBV30; CDR3 protein: AWSVLTGTGELF
J gene: TRBJ2-2; V gene: TRBV29-1; CDR3 protein: SVAGQANTGELF
J gene: TRBJ2-5; V gene: TRBV9; CDR3 protein: ASSVVPSNQETQY
J gene: TRBJ2-3; V gene: TRBV7-9; CDR3 protein: ASSPKGGASTDTQY
J gene: TRBJ2-1; V gene: TRBV5-4; CDR3 protein: ASLGYNEQF
J gene: TRBJ2-1; V gene: TRBV4-3; CDR3 protein: ASSHPLAGGRIEQF
J gene: TRBJ1-5; V gene: TRBV7-9; CDR3 protein: ASSPDGGGDQPQH
J gene: TRBJ1-1; V gene: TRBV11-2; CDR3 protein: ASSFPRSNTEAF
J gene: TRBJ1-5; V gene: TRBV19; CDR3 protein: ASRGRGGDQPQH
J gene: TRBJ2-7; V gene: TRBV27; CDR3 protein: ASSPRVAGVGEQY
J gene: TRBJ2-1; V gene: TRBV7-5; CDR3 protein: ASQSYNEQF
J gene: TRBJ1-3; V gene: TRBV11-2; CDR3 protein: ASSSTGASGNTIY
J gene: TRBJ2-1; V gene: TRBV28; CDR3 protein: ASTVGNNEQF
J gene: TRBJ2-5; V gene: TRBV7-2; CDR3 protein: ASSPRRKTTQETQY
J gene: TRBJ2-5; V gene: TRBV14; CDR3 protein: ASSRGLQETQY
J gene: TRBJ1-5; V gene: TRBV12-5; CDR3 protein: ASGLDNHRVTGQPQH
J gene: TRBJ1-5; V gene: TRBV7-8; CDR3 protein: ASSLGGDQPQH
J gene: TRBJ2-6; V gene: TRBV5-6; CDR3 protein: ASSFIFGTGPTGANVLT
J gene: TRBJ2-5; V gene: TRBV7-3; CDR3 protein: ASSLNGAQETQY
J gene: TRBJ1-2; V gene: TRBV19; CDR3 protein: ASRDPGQPNYGYT